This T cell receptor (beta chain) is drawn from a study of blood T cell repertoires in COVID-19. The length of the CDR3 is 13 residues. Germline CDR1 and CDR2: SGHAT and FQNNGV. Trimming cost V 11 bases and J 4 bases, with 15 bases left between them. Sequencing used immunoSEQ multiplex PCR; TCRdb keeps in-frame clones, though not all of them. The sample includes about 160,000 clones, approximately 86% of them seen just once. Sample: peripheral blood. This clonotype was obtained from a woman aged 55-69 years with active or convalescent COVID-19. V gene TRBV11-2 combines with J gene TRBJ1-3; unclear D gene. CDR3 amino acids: CAAVRVRGNTIYF. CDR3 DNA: TGTGCCGCTGTTCGAGTGAGAGGAAACACCATATATTTT.